Sequencing of this T cell receptor (beta chain) was carried out in a study of blood T cell repertoires in COVID-19. From germline, CDR1 is SGHVS and CDR2 FQNEAQ. J lost 9 bases, V lost 5 bases, and 15 bases had no gene match. The CDR3 consists of 16 residues. Authors' methods: Amplified reference gene primers provided the basis for estimating nucleated cell counts. TCRdb's copy holds only in-frame clones and misses some; the assay was immunoSEQ multiplex PCR. That table is the source of V, J and clone size, and D and trimming were worked out from the DNA. The table lists some 230,000 clones, around 87% of them singletons. Patients in Seattle were enrolled during active infection, then followed longitudinally.

The rearrangement uses TRBV7-8 and TRBJ2-1, with 8 bases matching TRBD2. The sequence came from a woman in her forties or fifties with COVID-19, enrolled during active disease. The sequenced material came from peripheral blood. CDR3 in amino acids: CASSRVGSAGGREQFF. CDR3 nucleotide sequence: TGTGCCAGCAGCCGGGTTGGGTCGGCGGGGGGACGTGAGCAGTTCTTC.